This TCR beta chain comes out of a study of T-cell reconstitution after alpha-beta-depleted transplantation in children. Trimming took 5 bases from V and 7 from J; bases not matched to a gene: 9. CDR3 length equals 15 residues. Germline loops: CDR1 SEHNR, CDR2 FQNEAQ (reference sequence). As it was prepared, the TCRbeta library received unique molecular identifiers. TCRdb analysed the PCR reads with MiXCR anew, one entry per CDR3 protein. The table records some 490,000 distinct CDR3 sequences, around 12% of them present only once. The rearrangement links TRBV7-9 to TRBJ2-7; TRBD1 agrees at 12 bases. The origin of this receptor is a human donor who donated a stem cell graft to a child with combined immunodeficiency. Specimen: PBMCs from the stem cell graft donor, collected from the stem cell graft. DNA of the CDR3: TGTGCCAGCAGCCTGACCGGGACAGGGGGCGAAGAGCAGTACTTC. Translated, it gives CASSLTGTGGEEQYF.